This record looks at one T cell receptor (beta chain) sequence and its context. This clone has a single count. The target of this receptor is not known. Within one base of it there is no much larger clone, and no base qualities were kept. This sample is part of a study of blood T cell repertoires in COVID-19 (dated by TCRdb to the early 2020s). At the level of the whole study: Collaborator samples came from the United States, Italy and Spain and covered acute and convalescent phases of COVID-19. The repertoires were made available in a free public database intended to serve as a resource for research on the immune response to SARS-CoV-2. Where HLA class I and class II types were available, the types were taken from metadata supplied by the sample provider, not from assay-based typing. The prospective study material was composed of cDNA or gDNA derived from T cells, B-cell-depleted T cells, or PBMCs. The dataset comprised deeply sampled blood TCRbeta repertoires from subjects exposed to, actively infected with, or recovered from COVID-19. A de-identified subject ID, COVID-19 status, age in years and sex were almost always included in the sample metadata. Samples were obtained from the ongoing ImmuneRACE study (first 160 participants) and from over a thousand subjects provided by 6 global collaborators. On the study overall, not on this receptor specifically: The quantity of clinical and demographic metadata differed by source and by participant and was supplied without curation.

Whole blood was collected in K2EDTA tubes by collaborating institutions according to the institutions' own protocols. For TCRbeta analysis, collaborators shipped samples as frozen whole blood, isolated PBMCs, or DNA extracted from either of those sample types. TCRbeta CDR3 regions were amplified from genomic DNA using the immunoSEQ Assay, a bias-controlled multiplex PCR. The source study handled its data this way. Nucleated cell counts per sample were estimated from amplification of reference gene primers within the assay. Sequence reads were collapsed and filtered to measure the absolute abundance of every unique TCRbeta CDR3 rearrangement. For each sample, productive Simpson clonality was calculated as the square root of Simpson's diversity index across productive rearrangements. TCRdb retrieved this table from immuneACCESS and kept in-frame rearrangements only. Not all clones are present; in checked studies, unresolved V genes account for under half, and no reason is known for the remainder. The DNA was the basis for D and trimming; V, J and clone size are from that table. This sample comprises 150,000 to 200,000 clones, around 85% of them detected only once. Approximately 11% of the sample comes from the top ten.

Including the terminal cysteine and phenylalanine, the CDR3 comprises 12 residues. Only the CDR3 DNA is retained, 36 bases long and in frame from the first base. V was cut back by 6 bases and J by 2 bases, leaving a gap of 7 bases between them. CDR1 MGHDK and CDR2 SYGVNS were looked up in the germline V gene. Sequencing was performed on peripheral blood. In this chain, TRBV25-1 is recombined with TRBJ1-1, with the D gene uncertain. The receptor was isolated from a man in his 60s with active or convalescent COVID-19. CDR3 loop: CASSSVNTEAFF. The nucleotide sequence is given as TGTGCCAGCAGCTCAGTAAACACTGAAGCTTTCTTT.